These 6 T cell receptor beta chains were all obtained from the same sample, sequenced in a study of shared clonotypes between healthy human individuals. The assay was immunoSEQ multiplex PCR, and TCRdb's table has in-frame clones only and misses some. The sample holds millions of clones, roughly 93% seen once. Source material: naive CD4+ T cells from PBMCs. Subset specified: CD45RA+ positively selected. The receptors were gathered from a man aged 18 to 29 in good health. Some clones in this sample may be carry-over from other donors' samples.

The chain employs TRBV9 and TRBJ1-4; D uncertain. V gave up 1 base and J gave up 5 bases, with 6 bases separating them. Per the germline V gene, CDR1 is SGDLS and CDR2 is YYNGEE. This CDR3 contains 13 residues. CDR3 sequence reads: CASSVRQNEKLFF. In DNA form, the CDR3 reads TGTGCCAGCAGCGTAAGGCAGAATGAAAAACTGTTTTTT.

The V and J genes are TRBV9 and TRBJ2-7; TRBD1 aligns across 11 bases. CDR1 SGDLS and CDR2 YYNGEE come from the germline V gene. CDR3 size: 15 residues. The V and J ends lost 4 bases and 2 bases, in that order; junction bases with no gene match: 5. The CDR3 DNA is TGTGCCAGCAGCCCTCGGACAGGGGGCCCCTACGAGCAGTACTTC. This codes for CASSPRTGGPYEQYF.

The V and J genes are TRBV4-1 and TRBJ2-7, with 7 bases aligning to TRBD1. The CDR3 extends over 15 amino acids. Germline V CDR1 and CDR2: MGHRA, YSYEKL. The V segment lost 5 bases and the J segment 2 bases; nucleotides outside the gene matches: 9. This CDR3 reads CASSSGQINAYEQYF. CDR3 sequence (DNA): TGCGCCAGCAGCTCGGGACAGATAAACGCCTACGAGCAGTACTTC.

CDR3 nucleotides: TGTGCCAGCAGCTTCAGACAGGGCAGTAGCGGGAGGGCCAACGAGCAGTACTTC. Its translation is CASSFRQGSSGRANEQYF. The rearrangement links TRBV5-6 to TRBJ2-7; TRBD2 matches 11 bases. Germline CDR1 is SGHDT and CDR2 is YYEEEE. This CDR3 comprises 18 residues. The V and J ends lost 2 bases and 5 bases, in that order; junction bases with no gene match: 15.

The sample holds one count of this clone. Other DNA variants within this sample encode the same CDR3. V usage is TRBV28 and J usage is TRBJ1-3; D not certain. Germline lookup yields CDR1 MDHEN and CDR2 SYDVKM. The CDR3 has 13 amino acids. Trimming left V 3 bases short and J 0 bases short, with 3 bases between. The CDR3 sequence: CASSLISGNTIYF. The CDR3 DNA follows: TGTGCCAGCAGTTTGATCTCTGGAAACACCATATATTTT.

To note about this clone: The sample carries other DNA sequences with the same CDR3. The chain links TRBV5-1 to TRBJ2-7; TRBD2 is a possible D gene (6 bases). This CDR3 region has 15 residues. Trimming pared 0 bases from V and 1 base from J, leaving 11 bases between. Germline V gene sequence: CDR1 SGHRS, CDR2 YFSETQ. CDR3 in amino acids: CASSLGGTGSYEQYF. CDR3 nucleotide sequence: TGCGCCAGCAGCTTGGGTGGGACTGGATCCTACGAGCAGTACTTC.